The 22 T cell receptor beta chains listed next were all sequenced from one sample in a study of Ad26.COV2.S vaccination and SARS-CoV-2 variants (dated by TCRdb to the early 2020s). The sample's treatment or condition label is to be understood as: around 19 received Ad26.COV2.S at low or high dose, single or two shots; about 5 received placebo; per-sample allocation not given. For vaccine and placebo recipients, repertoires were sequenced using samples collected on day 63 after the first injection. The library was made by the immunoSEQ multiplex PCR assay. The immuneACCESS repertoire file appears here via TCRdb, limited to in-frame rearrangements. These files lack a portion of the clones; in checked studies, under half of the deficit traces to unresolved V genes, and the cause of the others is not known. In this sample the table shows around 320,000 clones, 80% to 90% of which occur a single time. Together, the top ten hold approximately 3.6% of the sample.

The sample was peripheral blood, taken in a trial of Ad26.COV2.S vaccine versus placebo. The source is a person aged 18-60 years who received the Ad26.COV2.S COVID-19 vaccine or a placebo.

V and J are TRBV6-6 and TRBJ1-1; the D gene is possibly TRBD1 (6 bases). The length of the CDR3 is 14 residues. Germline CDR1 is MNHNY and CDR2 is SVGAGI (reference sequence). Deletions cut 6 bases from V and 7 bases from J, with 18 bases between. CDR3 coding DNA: TGTGCCAGCAGCTATACACAGGGATTTCTTGAAGCTTTCTTT. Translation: CASSYTQGFLEAFF.

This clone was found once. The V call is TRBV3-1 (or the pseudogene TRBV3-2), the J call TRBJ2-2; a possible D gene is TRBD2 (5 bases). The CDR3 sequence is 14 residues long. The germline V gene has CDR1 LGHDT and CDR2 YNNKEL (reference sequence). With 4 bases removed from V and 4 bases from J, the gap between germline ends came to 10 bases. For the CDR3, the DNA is TGTGCCAGCAGCCGGCGCGAGGGCACCGGGGAGCTGTTTTTT. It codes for CASSRREGTGELFF.

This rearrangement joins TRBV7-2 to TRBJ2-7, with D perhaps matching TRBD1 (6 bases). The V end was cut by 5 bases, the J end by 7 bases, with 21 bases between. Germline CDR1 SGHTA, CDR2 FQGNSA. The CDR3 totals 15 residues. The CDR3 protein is CASSTRQAVSREQYF. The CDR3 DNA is TGTGCCAGCAGCACTAGACAGGCCGTAAGTAGGGAGCAGTACTTC.

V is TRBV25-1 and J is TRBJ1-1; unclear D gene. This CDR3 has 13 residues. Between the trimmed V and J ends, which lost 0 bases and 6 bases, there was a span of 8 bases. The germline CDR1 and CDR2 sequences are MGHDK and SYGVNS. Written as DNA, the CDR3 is TGTGCCAGCAGTGAATATGGTATATCTGAAGCTTTCTTT. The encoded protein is CASSEYGISEAFF.

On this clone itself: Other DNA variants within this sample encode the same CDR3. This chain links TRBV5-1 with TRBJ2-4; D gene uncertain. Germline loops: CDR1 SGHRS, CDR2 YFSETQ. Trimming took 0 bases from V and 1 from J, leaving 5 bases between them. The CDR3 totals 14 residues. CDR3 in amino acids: CASSLEGAKNIQYF. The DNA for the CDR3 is TGCGCCAGCAGCTTGGAAGGGGCCAAAAACATTCAGTACTTC.

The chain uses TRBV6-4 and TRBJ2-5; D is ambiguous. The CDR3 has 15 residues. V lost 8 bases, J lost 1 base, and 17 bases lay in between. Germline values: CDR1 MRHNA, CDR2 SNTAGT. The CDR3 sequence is CASPTRPRTQETQYF. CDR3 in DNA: TGTGCCAGCCCTACGAGACCCCGTACCCAAGAGACCCAGTACTTC.

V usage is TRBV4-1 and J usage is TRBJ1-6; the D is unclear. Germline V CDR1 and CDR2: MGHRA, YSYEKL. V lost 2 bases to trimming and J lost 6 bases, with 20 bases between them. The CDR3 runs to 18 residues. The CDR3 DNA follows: TGCGCCAGCAGCCAATCAGATCTTTTAAGGGTAATTAATTCACCCCTCCACTTT. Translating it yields CASSQSDLLRVINSPLHF.

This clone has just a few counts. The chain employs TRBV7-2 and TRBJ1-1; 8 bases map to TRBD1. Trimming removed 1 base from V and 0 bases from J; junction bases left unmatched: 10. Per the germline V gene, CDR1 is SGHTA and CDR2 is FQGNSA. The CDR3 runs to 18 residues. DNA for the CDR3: TGTGCCAGCAGCTTAGGCCCCGGACAGGGAATTATGAACACTGAAGCTTTCTTT. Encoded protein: CASSLGPGQGIMNTEAFF.

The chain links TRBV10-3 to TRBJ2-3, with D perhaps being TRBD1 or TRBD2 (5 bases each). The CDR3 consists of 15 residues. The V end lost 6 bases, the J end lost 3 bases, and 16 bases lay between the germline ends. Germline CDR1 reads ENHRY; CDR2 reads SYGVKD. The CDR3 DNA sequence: TGTGCCATCAGCCGAGACAGCGGCATGACAGATACGCAGTATTTT. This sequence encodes CAISRDSGMTDTQYF.

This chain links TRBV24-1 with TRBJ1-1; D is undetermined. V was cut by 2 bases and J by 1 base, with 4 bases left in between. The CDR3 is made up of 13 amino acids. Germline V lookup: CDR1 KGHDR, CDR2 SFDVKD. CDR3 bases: TGTGCCACCAGTGATTCCCGGAACACTGAAGCTTTCTTT. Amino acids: CATSDSRNTEAFF.

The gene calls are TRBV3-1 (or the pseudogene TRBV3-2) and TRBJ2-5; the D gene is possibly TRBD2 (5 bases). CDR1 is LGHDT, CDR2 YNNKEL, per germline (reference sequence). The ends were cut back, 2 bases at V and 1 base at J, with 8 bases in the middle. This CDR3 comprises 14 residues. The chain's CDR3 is CASSQPAAQETQYF. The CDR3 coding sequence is TGTGCCAGCAGCCAACCAGCGGCCCAAGAGACCCAGTACTTC.

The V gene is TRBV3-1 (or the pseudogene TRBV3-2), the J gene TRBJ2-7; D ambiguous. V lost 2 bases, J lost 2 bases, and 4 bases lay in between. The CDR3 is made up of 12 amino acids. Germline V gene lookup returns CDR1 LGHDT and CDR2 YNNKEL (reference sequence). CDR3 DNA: TGTGCCAGCAGCCAAAGGGCCTACGAGCAGTACTTC. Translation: CASSQRAYEQYF.

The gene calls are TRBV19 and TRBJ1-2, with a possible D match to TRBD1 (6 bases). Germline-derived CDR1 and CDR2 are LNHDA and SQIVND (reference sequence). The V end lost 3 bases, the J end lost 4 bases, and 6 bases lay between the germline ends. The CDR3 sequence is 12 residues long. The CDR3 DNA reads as TGTGCCAGTAGTATGACAGGCTATGGCTACACCTTC. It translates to CASSMTGYGYTF.

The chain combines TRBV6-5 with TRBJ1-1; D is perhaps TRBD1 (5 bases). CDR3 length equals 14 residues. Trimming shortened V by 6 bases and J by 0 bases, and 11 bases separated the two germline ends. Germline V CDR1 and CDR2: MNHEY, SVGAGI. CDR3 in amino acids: CASSPGLMNTEAFF. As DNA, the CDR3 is TGTGCCAGCAGCCCGGGGCTAATGAACACTGAAGCTTTCTTT.

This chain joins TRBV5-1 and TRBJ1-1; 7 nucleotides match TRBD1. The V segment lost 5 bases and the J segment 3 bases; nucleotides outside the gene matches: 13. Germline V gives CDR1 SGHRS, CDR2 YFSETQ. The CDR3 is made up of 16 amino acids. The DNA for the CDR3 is TGCGCCAGCAGGCCAGACAGGGCAAGGGCTGACACTGAAGCTTTCTTT. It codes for CASRPDRARADTEAFF.

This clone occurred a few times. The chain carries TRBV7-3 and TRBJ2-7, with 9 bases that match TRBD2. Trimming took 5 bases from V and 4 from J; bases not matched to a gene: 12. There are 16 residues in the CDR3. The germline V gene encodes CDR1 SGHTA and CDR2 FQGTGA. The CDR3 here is CASSPSGAGGLYEQYF. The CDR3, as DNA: TGTGCCAGCAGCCCGTCAGGAGCGGGGGGTTTGTACGAGCAGTACTTC.

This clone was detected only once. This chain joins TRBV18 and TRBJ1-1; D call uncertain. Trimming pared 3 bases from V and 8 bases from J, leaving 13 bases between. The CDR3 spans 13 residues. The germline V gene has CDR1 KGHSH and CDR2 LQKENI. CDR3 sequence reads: CASSPMSPGEAFF. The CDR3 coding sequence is TGTGCCAGCTCACCTATGAGTCCGGGAGAAGCTTTCTTT.

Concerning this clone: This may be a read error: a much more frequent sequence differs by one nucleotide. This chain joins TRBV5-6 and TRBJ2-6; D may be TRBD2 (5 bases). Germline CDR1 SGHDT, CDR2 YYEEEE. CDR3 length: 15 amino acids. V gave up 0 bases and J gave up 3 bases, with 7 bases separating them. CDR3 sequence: CASSLGGFGANVLTF. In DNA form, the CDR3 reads TGTGCCAGCAGCTTGGGAGGGTTTGGGGCCAACGTCCTGACTTTC. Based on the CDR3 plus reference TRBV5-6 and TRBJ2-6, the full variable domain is DAGVTQSPTHLIKTRGQQVTLRCSPKSGHDTVSWYQQALGQGPQFIFQYYEEEERQRGNFPDRFSGHQFPNYSSELNVNALLLGDSALYLCASSLGGFGANVLTFGAGSRLTVL.

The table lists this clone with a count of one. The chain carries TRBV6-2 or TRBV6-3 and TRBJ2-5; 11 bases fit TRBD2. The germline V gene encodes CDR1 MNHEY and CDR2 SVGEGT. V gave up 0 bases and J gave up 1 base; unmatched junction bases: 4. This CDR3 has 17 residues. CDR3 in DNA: TGTGCCAGCAGTTACTCGACTAGCGGGGCGTTCCAAGAGACCCAGTACTTC. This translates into CASSYSTSGAFQETQYF.

The CDR3 loop reads CASSLWGGRETQYF. The CDR3 coding sequence is TGTGCCAGCAGCTTGTGGGGGGGCCGGGAGACCCAGTACTTC. V and J are TRBV5-4 and TRBJ2-5, with a possible D match to TRBD2 (7 bases). The V gene lost 1 base and the J gene lost 5 bases, with 12 bases spanning the gap. Germline lookup yields CDR1 SGHNT and CDR2 YYREEE (reference sequence). The CDR3 covers 14 residues.

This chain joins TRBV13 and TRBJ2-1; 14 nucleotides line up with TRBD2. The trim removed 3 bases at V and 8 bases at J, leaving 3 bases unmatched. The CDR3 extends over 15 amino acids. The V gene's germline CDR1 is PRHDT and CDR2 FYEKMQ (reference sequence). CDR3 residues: CASSLTSGGAHEQFF. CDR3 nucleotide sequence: TGTGCCAGCAGCTTGACTAGCGGGGGGGCGCATGAGCAGTTCTTC.

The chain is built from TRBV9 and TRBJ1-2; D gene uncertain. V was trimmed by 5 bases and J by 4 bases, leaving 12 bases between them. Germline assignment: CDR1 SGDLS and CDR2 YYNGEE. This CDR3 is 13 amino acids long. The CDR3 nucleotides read TGTGCCAGCAGGGCGGAGGCTAGCTATGGCTACACCTTC. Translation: CASRAEASYGYTF.